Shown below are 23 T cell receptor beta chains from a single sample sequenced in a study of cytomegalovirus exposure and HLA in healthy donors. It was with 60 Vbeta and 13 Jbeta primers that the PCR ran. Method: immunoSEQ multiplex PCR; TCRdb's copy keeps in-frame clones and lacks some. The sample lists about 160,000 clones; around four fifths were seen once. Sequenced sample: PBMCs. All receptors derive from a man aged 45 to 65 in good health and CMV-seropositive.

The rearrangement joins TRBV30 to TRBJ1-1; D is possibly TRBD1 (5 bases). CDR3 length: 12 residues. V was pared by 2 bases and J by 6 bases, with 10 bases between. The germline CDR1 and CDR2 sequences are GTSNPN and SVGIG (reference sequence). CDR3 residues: CAWSQGTPEAFF. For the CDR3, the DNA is TGTGCCTGGAGTCAGGGAACCCCTGAAGCTTTCTTT.

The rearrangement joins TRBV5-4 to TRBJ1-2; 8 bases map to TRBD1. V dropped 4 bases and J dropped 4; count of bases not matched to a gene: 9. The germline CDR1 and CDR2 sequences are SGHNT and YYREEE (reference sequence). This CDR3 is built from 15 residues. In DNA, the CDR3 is TGTGCCAGCAGCCAGAACCAGGGGGCGCTCTATGGCTACACCTTC. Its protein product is CASSQNQGALYGYTF. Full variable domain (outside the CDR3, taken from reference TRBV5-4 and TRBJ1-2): ETGVTQSPTHLIKTRGQQVTLRCSSQSGHNTVSWYQQALGQGPQFIFQYYREEENGRGNFPPRFSGLQFPNYSSELNVNALELDDSALYLCASSQNQGALYGYTFGSGTRLTVV.

The CDR3 DNA reads as TGTGCCAGCAGCTTTCTAGCGGGAGAGGATGAGCAGTTCTTC. Translating gives CASSFLAGEDEQFF. The chain links TRBV7-9 to TRBJ2-1, with 10 positions matching TRBD2. The CDR3 consists of 14 residues. V lost 3 bases to trimming and J lost 8 bases; unmatched junction nucleotides: 4. Germline CDR1 is SEHNR and CDR2 is FQNEAQ (reference sequence).

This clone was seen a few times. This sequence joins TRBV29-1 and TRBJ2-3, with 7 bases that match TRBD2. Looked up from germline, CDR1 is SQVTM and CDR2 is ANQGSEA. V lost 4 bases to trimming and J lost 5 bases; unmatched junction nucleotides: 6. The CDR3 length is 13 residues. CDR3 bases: TGCAGCGTTGGGGGGGGTCCCGGAGATACGCAGTATTTT. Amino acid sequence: CSVGGGPGDTQYF.

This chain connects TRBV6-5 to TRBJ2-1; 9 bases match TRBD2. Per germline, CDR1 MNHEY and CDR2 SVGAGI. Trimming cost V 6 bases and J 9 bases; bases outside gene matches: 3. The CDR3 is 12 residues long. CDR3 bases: TGTGCCAGCAGCTCACTAGCGGGTGAGCAGTTCTTC. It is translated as CASSSLAGEQFF.

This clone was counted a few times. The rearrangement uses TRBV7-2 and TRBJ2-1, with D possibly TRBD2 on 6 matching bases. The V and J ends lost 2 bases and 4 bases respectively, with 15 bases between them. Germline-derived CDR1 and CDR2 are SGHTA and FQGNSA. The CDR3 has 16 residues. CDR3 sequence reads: CASSLSGRGGYNEQFF. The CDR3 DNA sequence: TGTGCCAGCAGCTTATCGGGGCGGGGCGGGTACAATGAGCAGTTCTTC.

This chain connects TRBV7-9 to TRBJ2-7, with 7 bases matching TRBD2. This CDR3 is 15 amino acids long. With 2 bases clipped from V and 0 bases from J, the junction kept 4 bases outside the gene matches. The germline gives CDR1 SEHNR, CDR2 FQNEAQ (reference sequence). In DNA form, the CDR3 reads TGTGCCAGCAGCTTATGGCTAGCGGACTCCTACGAGCAGTACTTC. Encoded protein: CASSLWLADSYEQYF. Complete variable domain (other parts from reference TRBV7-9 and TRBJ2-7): DTGVSQNPRHKITKRGQNVTFRCDPISEHNRLYWYRQTLGQGPEFLTYFQNEAQLEKSRLLSDRFSAERPKGSFSTLEIQRTEQGDSAMYLCASSLWLADSYEQYFGPGTRLTVT.

Here the CDR3 DNA reads TGTGCCAGCAGCGCCGGGGGGACCGATAATGAAAAACTGTTTTTT. It is translated as CASSAGGTDNEKLFF. The chain employs TRBV9 and TRBJ1-4, with TRBD1 as a possible D gene (5 bases). This CDR3 region has 15 residues. The germline V and J ends were trimmed by 3 bases and 4 bases, with 13 bases remaining between them. In germline, CDR1 is SGDLS, CDR2 YYNGEE.

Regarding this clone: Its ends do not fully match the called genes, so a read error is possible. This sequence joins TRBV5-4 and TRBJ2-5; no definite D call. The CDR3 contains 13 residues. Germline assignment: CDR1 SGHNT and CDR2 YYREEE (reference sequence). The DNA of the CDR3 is TGTGCCAGCAGCTTGGACTACCAAGATACCCAGTACTTC. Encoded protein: CASSLDYQDTQYF. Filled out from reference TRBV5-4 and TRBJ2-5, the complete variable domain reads ETGVTQSPTHLIKTRGQQVTLRCSSQSGHNTVSWYQQALGQGPQFIFQYYREEENGRGNFPPRFSGLQFPNYSSELNVNALELDDSALYLCASSLDYQDTQYFGPGTRLLVL.

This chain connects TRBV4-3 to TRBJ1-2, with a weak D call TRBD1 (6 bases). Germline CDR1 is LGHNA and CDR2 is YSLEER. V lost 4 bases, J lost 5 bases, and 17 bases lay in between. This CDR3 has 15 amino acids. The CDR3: CASSPGGAPNYGYTF. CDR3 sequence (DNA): TGCGCCAGCAGCCCGGGGGGGGCGCCCAATTATGGCTACACCTTC.

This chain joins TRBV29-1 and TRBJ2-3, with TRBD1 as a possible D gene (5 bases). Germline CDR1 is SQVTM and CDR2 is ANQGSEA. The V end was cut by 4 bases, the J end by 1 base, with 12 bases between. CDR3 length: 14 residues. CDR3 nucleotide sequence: TGCAGCGTTGCCCCCAGGGCCCGCACAGATACGCAGTATTTT. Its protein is CSVAPRARTDTQYF.

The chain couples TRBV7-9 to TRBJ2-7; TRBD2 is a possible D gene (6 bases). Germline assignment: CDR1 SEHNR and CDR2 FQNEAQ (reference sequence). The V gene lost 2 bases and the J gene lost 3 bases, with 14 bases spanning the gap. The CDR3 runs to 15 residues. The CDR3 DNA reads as TGTGCCAGCAGCTTAACCGGGGGTATCAGCTACGAGCAGTACTTC. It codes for CASSLTGGISYEQYF. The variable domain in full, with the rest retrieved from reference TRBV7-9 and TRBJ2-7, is DTGVSQNPRHKITKRGQNVTFRCDPISEHNRLYWYRQTLGQGPEFLTYFQNEAQLEKSRLLSDRFSAERPKGSFSTLEIQRTEQGDSAMYLCASSLTGGISYEQYFGPGTRLTVT.

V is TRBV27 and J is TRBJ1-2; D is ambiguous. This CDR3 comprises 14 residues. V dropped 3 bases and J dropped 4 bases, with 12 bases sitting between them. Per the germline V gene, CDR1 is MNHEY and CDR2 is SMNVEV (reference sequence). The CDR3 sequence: CASSFEGTGYGYTF. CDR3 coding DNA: TGTGCCAGCAGTTTCGAGGGTACGGGCTATGGCTACACCTTC.

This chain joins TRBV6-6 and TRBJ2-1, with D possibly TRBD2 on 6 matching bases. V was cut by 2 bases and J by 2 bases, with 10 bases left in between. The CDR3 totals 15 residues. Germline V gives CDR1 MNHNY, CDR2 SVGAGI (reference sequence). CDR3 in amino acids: CASSYGRGTYNEQFF. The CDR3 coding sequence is TGTGCCAGCAGTTACGGTCGGGGGACCTACAATGAGCAGTTCTTC.

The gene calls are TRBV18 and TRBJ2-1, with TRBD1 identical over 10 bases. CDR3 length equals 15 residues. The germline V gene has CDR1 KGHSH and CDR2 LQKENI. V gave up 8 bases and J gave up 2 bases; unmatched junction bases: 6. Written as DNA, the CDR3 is TGTGCCAGCCGTCAAGGACAGGGGGCCTACAATGAGCAGTTCTTC. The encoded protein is CASRQGQGAYNEQFF.

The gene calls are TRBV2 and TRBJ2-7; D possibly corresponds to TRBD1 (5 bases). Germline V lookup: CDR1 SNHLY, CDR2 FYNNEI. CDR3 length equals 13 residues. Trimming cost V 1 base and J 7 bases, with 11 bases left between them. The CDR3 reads CASSEVQGGEQYF. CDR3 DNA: TGTGCCAGCAGTGAAGTTCAGGGTGGGGAGCAGTACTTC.

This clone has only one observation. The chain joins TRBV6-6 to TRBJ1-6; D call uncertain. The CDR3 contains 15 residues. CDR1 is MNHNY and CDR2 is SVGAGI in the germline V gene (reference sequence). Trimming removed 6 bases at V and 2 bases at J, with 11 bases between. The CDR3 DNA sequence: TGTGCCAGCAGATCCGCCGGGACCTATAATTCACCCCTCCACTTT. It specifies CASRSAGTYNSPLHF.

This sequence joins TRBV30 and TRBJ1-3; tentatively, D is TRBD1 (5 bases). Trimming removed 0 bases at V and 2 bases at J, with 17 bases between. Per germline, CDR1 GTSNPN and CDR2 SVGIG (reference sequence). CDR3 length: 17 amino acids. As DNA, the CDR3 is TGTGCCTGGAGTGTAGGGGCCCAGCCTAAGGCTGGAAACACCATATATTTT. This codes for CAWSVGAQPKAGNTIYF.

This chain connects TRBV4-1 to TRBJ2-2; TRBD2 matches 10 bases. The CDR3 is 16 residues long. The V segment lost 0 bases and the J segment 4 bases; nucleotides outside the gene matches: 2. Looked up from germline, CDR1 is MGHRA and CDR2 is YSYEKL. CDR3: CASSQDRLAGTGELFF. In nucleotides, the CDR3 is TGCGCCAGCAGCCAAGATCGACTAGCGGGCACCGGGGAGCTGTTTTTT.

The CDR3 spells CASSYLTGGVEETQYF. CDR3 nucleotide sequence: TGTGCCAGCAGTTACCTTACAGGGGGAGTGGAGGAGACCCAGTACTTC. The chain combines TRBV6-5 with TRBJ2-5; the match to TRBD1 covers 8 bases. Per the germline V gene, CDR1 is MNHEY and CDR2 is SVGAGI. The CDR3 runs 16 residues. The ends lost 2 bases at V and 5 bases at J; junction bases unmatched: 10.

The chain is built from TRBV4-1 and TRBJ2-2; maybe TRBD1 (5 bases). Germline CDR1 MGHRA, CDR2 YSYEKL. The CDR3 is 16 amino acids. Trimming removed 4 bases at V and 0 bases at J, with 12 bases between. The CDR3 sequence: CASSPFQGPNTGELFF. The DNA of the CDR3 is TGCGCCAGCAGCCCTTTTCAGGGCCCGAACACCGGGGAGCTGTTTTTT.

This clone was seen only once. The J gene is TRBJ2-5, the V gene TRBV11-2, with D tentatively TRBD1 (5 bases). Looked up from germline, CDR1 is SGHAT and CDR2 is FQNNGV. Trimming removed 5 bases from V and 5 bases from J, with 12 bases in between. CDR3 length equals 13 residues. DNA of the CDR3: TGTGCCAGCAGCCGAGGACAAGGGGAGACCCAGTACTTC. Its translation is CASSRGQGETQYF. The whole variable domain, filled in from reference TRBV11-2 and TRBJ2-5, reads EAGVAQSPRYKIIEKRQSVAFWCNPISGHATLYWYQQILGQGPKLLIQFQNNGVVDDSQLPKDRFSAERLKGVDSTLKIQPAKLEDSAVYLCASSRGQGETQYFGPGTRLLVL.

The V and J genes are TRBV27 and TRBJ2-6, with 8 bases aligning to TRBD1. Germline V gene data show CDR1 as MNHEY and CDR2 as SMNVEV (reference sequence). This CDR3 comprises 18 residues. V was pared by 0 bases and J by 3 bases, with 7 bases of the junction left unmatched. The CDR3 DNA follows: TGTGCCAGCAGTTTATCTGGACAGGGAAAGGGTGGGGCCAACGTCCTGACTTTC. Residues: CASSLSGQGKGGANVLTF. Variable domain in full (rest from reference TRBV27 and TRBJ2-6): EAQVTQNPRYLITVTGKKLTVTCSQNMNHEYMSWYRQDPGLGLRQIYYSMNVEVTDKGDVPEGYKVSRKEKRNFPLILESPSPNQTSLYFCASSLSGQGKGGANVLTFGAGSRLTVL.